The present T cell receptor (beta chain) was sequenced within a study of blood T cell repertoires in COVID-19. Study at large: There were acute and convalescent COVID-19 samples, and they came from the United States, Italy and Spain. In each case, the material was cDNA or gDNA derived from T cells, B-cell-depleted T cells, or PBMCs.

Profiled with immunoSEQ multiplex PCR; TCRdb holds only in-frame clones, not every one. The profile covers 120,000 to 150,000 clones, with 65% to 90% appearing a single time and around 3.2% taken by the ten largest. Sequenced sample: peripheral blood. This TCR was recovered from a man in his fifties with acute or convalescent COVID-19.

The CDR3 region is CASSFEGGEAFF. The CDR3 DNA reads TGTGCCAGCAGTTTCGAGGGCGGCGAAGCTTTCTTT. The chain links TRBV5-4 to TRBJ1-1; D ambiguous. V was pared by 5 bases and J by 8 bases, with 13 bases between. The CDR3 runs 12 residues. CDR1 and CDR2 from the germline V gene are SGHNT and YYREEE (reference sequence).